The TCR beta chain under discussion was sequenced for a study of T cells after yellow fever vaccination. Study-level points and caveats: In post-booster samples, most primary-vaccination clones reappeared (just under 98% CD4, about 91% CD8). The study noted that FACS-sorted repertoires could contain abundant clonotypes contaminating from the bulk population.

Ten or more counts support this clonotype. No antigen is known for it. MiXCR, run by TCRdb on the 5' RACE reads, gives a single entry per CDR3 protein. The table has a few hundred thousand distinct CDR3 sequences, approximately 4% seen once; the top ten hold approximately 19%. The length of the CDR3 is 13 residues. Germline lookup yields CDR1 SQVTM and CDR2 ANQGSEA. V lost 7 bases to trimming and J lost 8 bases; unmatched junction nucleotides: 10. Sequenced here: PBMCs, sampled 15 days after the yellow fever booster vaccination. This clonotype was sampled from a man aged 18-30 years who received the YFV17D yellow fever vaccine. This chain connects TRBV29-1 to TRBJ1-4; 7 bases match TRBD1. The CDR3 DNA sequence: TGCAGCGCATCAGGGGGTTTAGAGGAAAAACTGTTTTTT. It yields the protein CSASGGLEEKLFF.